Given below is one T cell receptor (beta chain) in context. Sorted-subset replicate PCR reactions were performed with approximately 180 ng DNA, corresponding to roughly 30,000 T cell genomes. Using immunoSEQ multiplex PCR, the repertoire was profiled, and TCRdb retains in-frame clones only, with some absent. The table lists a few million clones, approximately 93% of them singletons. The data originate from a study of shared clonotypes between healthy human individuals. CDR1 is SGHTA, CDR2 FQGNSA, per germline. Trimming removed 5 bases at V and 1 base at J, with 11 bases between. The CDR3 extends over 14 amino acids.

The V and J genes are TRBV7-2 and TRBJ2-5, with a weak D call TRBD2 (5 bases). Sequenced input: naive CD4+ T cells from PBMCs. Subset denoted: CD45RA+ positively selected. The sequence was obtained from a man between 18 and 29 years old in good health. Some clones in this sample may be carry-over from other donors' samples. The CDR3 sequence is CASSPGGGQETQYF. Written as DNA, the CDR3 is TGTGCCAGCAGCCCAGGTGGAGGCCAAGAGACCCAGTACTTC.